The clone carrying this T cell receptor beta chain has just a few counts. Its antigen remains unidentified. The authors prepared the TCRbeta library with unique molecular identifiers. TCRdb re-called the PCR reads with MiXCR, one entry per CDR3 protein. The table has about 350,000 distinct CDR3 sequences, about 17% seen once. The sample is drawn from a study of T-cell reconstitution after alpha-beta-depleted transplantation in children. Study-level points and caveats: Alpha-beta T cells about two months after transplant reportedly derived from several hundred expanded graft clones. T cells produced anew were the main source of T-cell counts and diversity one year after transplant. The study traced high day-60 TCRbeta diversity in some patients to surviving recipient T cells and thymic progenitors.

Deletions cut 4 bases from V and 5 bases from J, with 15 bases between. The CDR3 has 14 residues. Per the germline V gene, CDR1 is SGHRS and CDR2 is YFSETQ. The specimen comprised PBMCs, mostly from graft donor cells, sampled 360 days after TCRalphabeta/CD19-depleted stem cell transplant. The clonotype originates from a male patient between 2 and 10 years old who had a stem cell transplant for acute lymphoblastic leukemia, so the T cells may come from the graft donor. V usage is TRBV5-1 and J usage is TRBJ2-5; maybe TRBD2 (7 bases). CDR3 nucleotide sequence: TGCGCCAGCAGCGCCCAGGGGAGGGAGGAGACCCAGTACTTC. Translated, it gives CASSAQGREETQYF.